This T cell receptor (beta chain) was sequenced in a study of blood T cell repertoires in COVID-19. Turning to the study itself: Acute and convalescent COVID-19 samples came from the United States, Italy and Spain. PBMCs, B-cell-depleted T cells, or T cells provided the cDNA or gDNA that made up the material.

Original analysis: Amplification from reference gene primers served as the basis for estimated nucleated cell counts. The table came from immunoSEQ multiplex PCR; TCRdb's copy has only in-frame clones and leaves some out. The V and J calls and clone size come from that table; D and trimming were worked out from the DNA. This table holds 350,000 to 450,000 clones, roughly 85% found once. The sequencing sample was made of peripheral blood. The sequence came from a woman younger than 30 with acute or convalescent COVID-19.

For the CDR3, the DNA is TGTGCCAGTAGTACGGGTTATGGCTACACCTTC. The encoded protein is CASSTGYGYTF. The rearrangement joins TRBV19 to TRBJ1-2; the D is unclear. CDR1 and CDR2 (germline): LNHDA, SQIVND (reference sequence). This CDR3 has 11 amino acids. Trimming took off 4 bases at V and 5 bases at J, with 5 bases between the two ends.